Presented here are 24 T cell receptor beta chains from one specimen sequenced in a study of neurological immune-mediated disorders. TCRdb re-derived calls from the 5' RACE reads in MiXCR, one entry per CDR3 protein. This sample has roughly 74,000 distinct CDR3 sequences; approximately 5.2% occur once, and the top ten carry less than 7.5%. The material sequenced was PBMCs. The source of these receptors is a young man with multiple sclerosis.

In this sample, this clonotype turned up many times. This chain links TRBV12-3 or TRBV12-4 with TRBJ2-7, with 8 bases that match TRBD2. With 5 bases clipped from V and 1 base from J, the junction kept 4 bases outside the gene matches. The CDR3 spans 14 residues. The CDR3: CASSRPGGSYEQYF. For the CDR3, the DNA is TGTGCCAGCAGTCGCCCGGGGGGGTCCTACGAGCAGTACTTC.

This clonotype was counted at least ten times. V is TRBV20-1 and J is TRBJ1-3; D not resolved. CDR1 and CDR2 (germline): DFQATT, SNEGSKA (reference sequence). Trimming took 6 bases from V and 0 from J, leaving 9 bases between them. There are 13 residues in the CDR3. The CDR3 nucleotides read TGCAGTGCAGGACGGCACTCTGGAAACACCATATATTTT. It encodes CSAGRHSGNTIYF.

Many counts were recorded for this clonotype. The rearrangement uses TRBV28 and TRBJ2-3; D possibly corresponds to TRBD2 (6 bases). The CDR3 totals 14 residues. V dropped 2 bases and J dropped 1 base, with 7 bases sitting between them. Looked up from germline, CDR1 is MDHEN and CDR2 is SYDVKM. The CDR3 protein is CASSLGGRTDTQYF. CDR3 DNA: TGTGCCAGCAGTTTAGGAGGGCGCACAGATACGCAGTATTTT.

This clonotype showed up many times. The genes are TRBV21-1 and TRBJ2-7; the tabulated D call, TRBD1, remains unverified against the DNA. TRBV21-1 is classified as a pseudogene. This CDR3 comprises 14 residues. CDR3: CASSKDRGRYEQYF. CDR3 bases: TGTGCCAGCAGCAAAGACAGGGGGAGGTACGAGCAGTACTTC.

This clonotype occurred many times. This sequence joins TRBV2 and TRBJ2-1; D may be TRBD2 (6 bases). Trimming took 9 bases from V and 0 from J, leaving 12 bases between them. The length of the CDR3 is 14 residues. Per the germline V gene, CDR1 is SNHLY and CDR2 is FYNNEI. The CDR3, as DNA: TGTGCCAGTAAGGGACTGAACTCCTACAATGAGCAGTTCTTC. Its translation is CASKGLNSYNEQFF.

This clonotype has at least ten counts. The rearrangement joins TRBV5-6 to TRBJ1-1; a weak D match, TRBD1 (5 bases). V was shortened by 0 bases and J by 14 bases, with 23 bases between the two germline ends. CDR1 is SGHDT and CDR2 is YYEEEE in the germline V gene. The CDR3 has 15 residues. The CDR3 nucleotides read TGTGCCAGCAGCTTGGCCAGATTTGGGGGGGTCGTAGAGTTCTTT. Translated: CASSLARFGGVVEFF.

In its sample, this clonotype was seen many times. The V gene is TRBV20-1, the J gene TRBJ2-7; the D gene is possibly TRBD1 (5 bases). This CDR3 has 13 residues. V was clipped by 5 bases and J by 2 bases, with 13 bases between them. Germline values: CDR1 DFQATT, CDR2 SNEGSKA (reference sequence). The CDR3 sequence is CSASGRTTYEQYF. DNA of the CDR3: TGCAGTGCTTCGGGCAGGACAACCTACGAGCAGTACTTC.

This clonotype was observed at least ten times. The gene calls are TRBV6-5 and TRBJ2-3, with TRBD1 identical over 10 bases. V lost 4 bases to trimming and J lost 10 bases; unmatched junction nucleotides: 11. CDR1 and CDR2 from the germline V gene are MNHEY and SVGAGI. The CDR3 extends over 15 amino acids. Here the CDR3 DNA reads TGTGCCAGCAGTTCCCCGTCCCGGGACAGGGGCGCGCAGTATTTT. Amino acids: CASSSPSRDRGAQYF.

At least ten counts were recorded for this clonotype. The chain has TRBV24-1 and TRBJ1-1; D is possibly TRBD1 (6 bases). V was pared by 2 bases and J by 5 bases, with 8 bases between. This CDR3 is built from 13 residues. Germline V CDR1 and CDR2: KGHDR, SFDVKD. CDR3 nucleotide sequence: TGTGCCACCAGTGATTCAACAGGGACTGAAGCTTTCTTT. As protein: CATSDSTGTEAFF.

This clonotype was seen ten or more times. This sequence joins TRBV9 and TRBJ2-7; a possible D gene is TRBD2 (6 bases). Trimming took 6 bases from V and 7 from J, leaving 20 bases between them. Germline values: CDR1 SGDLS, CDR2 YYNGEE. This CDR3 has 14 residues. The CDR3 loop reads CASTRGTSSQEQYF. CDR3 DNA: TGTGCCAGCACCCGGGGGACCTCAAGCCAAGAGCAGTACTTC.

This clonotype was detected many times. This sequence joins TRBV7-9 and TRBJ2-1; 10 bases agree with TRBD2. The CDR3 sequence is 17 residues long. V was pared by 8 bases and J by 0 bases, with 10 bases of the junction left unmatched. Germline CDR1 reads SEHNR; CDR2 reads FQNEAQ (reference sequence). This chain's CDR3 is CASEWTSGEHSYNEQFF. In DNA form, the CDR3 reads TGTGCCAGCGAATGGACTAGCGGAGAGCACTCCTACAATGAGCAGTTCTTC. Complete variable domain (other parts from reference TRBV7-9 and TRBJ2-1): DTGVSQNPRHKITKRGQNVTFRCDPISEHNRLYWYRQTLGQGPEFLTYFQNEAQLEKSRLLSDRFSAERPKGSFSTLEIQRTEQGDSAMYLCASEWTSGEHSYNEQFFGPGTRLTVL.

In this sample, this clonotype turned up many times. As DNA, the CDR3 is TGCAGTGCTCACAGGGGGCTCGAGCAGTACTTC. Amino acids: CSAHRGLEQYF. The chain recombines TRBV20-1 with TRBJ2-7; TRBD1 aligns across 9 bases. The CDR3 length is 11 residues. Germline assignment: CDR1 DFQATT and CDR2 SNEGSKA (reference sequence). Trimming removed 5 bases from V and 6 bases from J; junction bases left unmatched: 2.

At least ten counts were recorded for this clonotype. The rearrangement uses TRBV5-6 and TRBJ2-1; D ambiguous. The CDR3 contains 12 residues. Per the germline V gene, CDR1 is SGHDT and CDR2 is YYEEEE. V was shortened by 3 bases and J by 5 bases, with 6 bases between the two germline ends. The CDR3 region has the DNA TGTGCCAGCAGCTCGCAGGACAATGAGCAGTTCTTC. Its translation is CASSSQDNEQFF. The variable domain in full, completed from reference TRBV5-6 and TRBJ2-1, reads DAGVTQSPTHLIKTRGQQVTLRCSPKSGHDTVSWYQQALGQGPQFIFQYYEEEERQRGNFPDRFSGHQFPNYSSELNVNALLLGDSALYLCASSSQDNEQFFGPGTRLTVL.

At least ten counts were recorded for this clonotype. The gene calls are TRBV12-3 or TRBV12-4 and TRBJ2-2; D may match TRBD1 or TRBD2 (5 bases each). V dropped 2 bases and J dropped 8 bases, with 18 bases sitting between them. This CDR3 comprises 16 residues. CDR3 sequence reads: CASSLRWRTPGGELFF. CDR3 DNA: TGTGCCAGCAGTTTAAGGTGGAGGACACCCGGGGGGGAGCTGTTTTTT.

This clonotype was detected ten times or more. The genes are TRBV7-2 and TRBJ1-2; D is ambiguous. Germline assignment: CDR1 SGHTA and CDR2 FQGNSA. The CDR3 consists of 13 residues. Trimming cost V 3 bases and J 7 bases, with 12 bases left between them. CDR3 loop: CASSLIGFGGYTF. Written as DNA, the CDR3 is TGTGCCAGCAGCTTGATCGGTTTCGGTGGCTACACCTTC.

This clonotype appeared a few times. This clone may be a read error of a much larger clone one base away. The chain combines TRBV6-5 with TRBJ2-7, with D tentatively TRBD1 (6 bases). This CDR3 contains 13 residues. CDR1 is MNHEY, CDR2 SVGAGI, per germline. Trimming left V 6 bases short and J 7 bases short, with 16 bases between. CDR3 region: CASRDTGTLEQYF. CDR3 sequence (DNA): TGTGCCAGCAGGGACACCGGGACATTAGAGCAGTACTTC.

This chain joins TRBV6-1 and TRBJ1-6, with D possibly being TRBD1 (5 bases). The V end was cut by 7 bases, the J end by 7 bases, with 17 bases between. The CDR3 extends over 15 amino acids. Germline CDR1 and CDR2: MNHNS and SASEGT. CDR3 sequence reads: CASTPGLRENSPLHF. Written as DNA, the CDR3 is TGTGCCAGCACTCCAGGGTTGAGGGAAAATTCACCCCTCCACTTT.

This clonotype was seen at least ten times. The chain has TRBV20-1 and TRBJ2-7; TRBD1 matches at 9 bases. V lost 5 bases, J lost 7 bases, and 9 bases stayed unmatched. The CDR3 loop spans 13 amino acids. Germline lookup yields CDR1 DFQATT and CDR2 SNEGSKA (reference sequence). The CDR3 region has the DNA TGCAGTGCTTTACGGACAGGGGCGGGGGAGCAGTACTTC. This gives the protein CSALRTGAGEQYF.

This clonotype was found many times. The CDR3 loop reads CASSQAGTVSGANVLTF. The CDR3, as DNA: TGTGCCAGCAGCCAAGCCGGGACAGTCTCTGGGGCCAACGTCCTGACTTTC. The rearrangement uses TRBV4-2 and TRBJ2-6; 7 bases match TRBD1. The V and J ends lost 1 base and 0 bases, in that order; junction bases with no gene match: 3. The CDR3 runs to 17 residues. Germline V gene lookup returns CDR1 LGHNA and CDR2 YNFKEQ.

Ten or more counts support this clonotype. J is TRBJ2-1 and V is TRBV20-1; either TRBD1 or TRBD2 may fit D (6 bases each). The CDR3 totals 14 residues. Trimming removed 3 bases from V and 6 bases from J, with 15 bases in between. CDR1 and CDR2 (germline): DFQATT, SNEGSKA (reference sequence). The CDR3 DNA reads as TGCAGTGCTAGTGGGGGGCTATCCCCCAATGAGCAGTTCTTC. Amino acids: CSASGGLSPNEQFF.

This clonotype was observed many times. The chain recombines TRBV15 with TRBJ2-1; D call uncertain. The germline V gene has CDR1 LNHNV and CDR2 YYDKDF (reference sequence). The CDR3 contains 15 residues. Trimming removed 3 bases at V and 0 bases at J, with 9 bases between. The CDR3 DNA sequence: TGTGCCACCAGCAGCCCGGATAGCTCCTACAATGAGCAGTTCTTC. Amino acids: CATSSPDSSYNEQFF.

This clonotype was seen many times. V usage is TRBV7-3 and J usage is TRBJ2-1; D call uncertain. V was shortened by 2 bases and J by 8 bases, with 10 bases between the two germline ends. The germline CDR1 and CDR2 sequences are SGHTA and FQGTGA. This CDR3 has 13 residues. CDR3 coding DNA: TGTGCCAGCAGCTTAGCACGGACGGATGAGCAGTTCTTC. It specifies CASSLARTDEQFF. Combining the CDR3 with reference TRBV7-3 and TRBJ2-1 gives the whole variable domain GAGVSQTPSNKVTEKGKYVELRCDPISGHTALYWYRQSLGQGPEFLIYFQGTGAADDSGLPNDRFFAVRPEGSVSTLKIQRTERGDSAVYLCASSLARTDEQFFGPGTRLTVL.

This clonotype has a handful of counts. At one of its ends the junction is not consistent with the germline gene, which may arise from a read error. The chain uses TRBV25-1 and TRBJ1-6; D not certain. In germline, CDR1 is MGHDK, CDR2 SYGVNS. This CDR3 spans 12 amino acids. This CDR3 is CASQPADSPLNF. DNA of the CDR3: TGTGCCAGCCAACCAGCGGATTCACCCCTCAACTTT.

This clonotype was found many times. V usage is TRBV5-1 and J usage is TRBJ2-1, with 8 bases matching TRBD2. CDR1 SGHRS and CDR2 YFSETQ come from the germline V gene. This CDR3 spans 15 amino acids. V lost 4 bases, J lost 7 bases, and 10 bases stayed unmatched. The CDR3 DNA is TGCGCCAGCAGCGCACTAGCGGCAACCACTAATGAGCAGTTCTTC. This encodes CASSALAATTNEQFF.